Below, 12 T cell receptor beta chains from the same sample are listed, as sequenced in a study of early T cells in non-severe SARS-CoV-2 infection. Each CDR3 protein is one row after TCRdb ran MiXCR on the 5' RACE reads. Here the sample spans about 72,000 distinct CDR3 sequences, around 9% being singletons. The sequencing input was whole blood. These receptor sequences come from an adult who was a healthcare worker with PCR-confirmed SARS-CoV-2 infection or an uninfected control (not recorded which).

Ten or more counts support this clonotype. The V and J genes are TRBV21-1 and TRBJ2-5; the tabulated D call, TRBD1, remains unverified against the DNA. TRBV21-1 is deemed a pseudogene. The CDR3 extends over 13 amino acids. CDR3 protein: CASSKSRDGTQYF. DNA of the CDR3: TGTGCCAGCAGCAAATCCAGGGACGGGACCCAGTACTTC.

This clonotype appeared a few times. This chain uses TRBV20-1 with TRBJ2-3; TRBD2 matches at 11 bases. The CDR3 loop spans 12 amino acids. In germline, CDR1 is DFQATT, CDR2 SNEGSKA (reference sequence). V dropped 5 bases and J dropped 6; count of bases not matched to a gene: 1. This CDR3 reads CSARTSGDTQYF. The DNA of the CDR3 is TGCAGTGCTCGGACTAGCGGGGATACGCAGTATTTT.

V gene TRBV6-6 combines with J gene TRBJ2-3; perhaps TRBD1 as D (6 bases). CDR1 is MNHNY, CDR2 SVGAGI, per germline (reference sequence). This CDR3 contains 15 residues. V dropped 6 bases and J dropped 0 bases, with 13 bases sitting between them. The CDR3 region has the DNA TGTGCCAGCAGGGGTCCCGGACAGAGCACAGATACGCAGTATTTT. Translation gives CASRGPGQSTDTQYF.

The chain's CDR3 is CASSTTGGLDEQYF. CDR3 nucleotide sequence: TGTGCCAGCAGCACGACAGGGGGTCTCGACGAGCAGTACTTC. The rearrangement uses TRBV7-9 and TRBJ2-7; 9 nucleotides align to TRBD1. This CDR3 has 14 amino acids. V lost 5 bases to trimming and J lost 5 bases; unmatched junction nucleotides: 7. Germline lookup yields CDR1 SEHNR and CDR2 FQNEAQ (reference sequence).

CDR3 sequence reads: CASSTRTGNEKLFF. The CDR3 coding sequence is TGTGCCAGTAGTACACGGACAGGGAATGAAAAACTGTTTTTT. The J gene is TRBJ1-4, the V gene TRBV19, with 8 bases aligning to TRBD1. CDR1 is LNHDA and CDR2 is SQIVND in the germline V gene (reference sequence). With V trimmed by 4 bases and J by 5 bases, 3 bases remained unmatched. The CDR3 is 14 amino acids.

This clonotype was seen at least ten times. V is TRBV28 and J is TRBJ1-5; the match to TRBD1 covers 8 bases. The ends lost 2 bases at V and 2 bases at J; junction bases unmatched: 8. This CDR3 comprises 17 residues. CDR1 MDHEN and CDR2 SYDVKM come from the germline V gene. The CDR3 reads CASSLNRGFSGNQPQHF. The CDR3 region has the DNA TGTGCCAGCAGTTTAAACAGGGGGTTTTCGGGCAATCAGCCCCAGCATTTT.

The rearrangement links TRBV20-1 to TRBJ2-2, with 9 bases fitting TRBD2. Germline CDR1 reads DFQATT; CDR2 reads SNEGSKA (reference sequence). This CDR3 region has 15 residues. Trimming took 6 bases from V and 6 from J; bases not matched to a gene: 11. Written as DNA, the CDR3 is TGCAGTGCCAGCGGGAGGCCTAACCACGCCGGGGAGCTGTTTTTT. Protein sequence: CSASGRPNHAGELFF.

This chain uses TRBV28 with TRBJ2-5; weak D call: TRBD1 (6 bases). Trimming pared 2 bases from V and 0 bases from J, leaving 19 bases between. The germline gives CDR1 MDHEN, CDR2 SYDVKM. The length of the CDR3 is 18 residues. The CDR3 region is CASSLSLAGAEYQETQYF. Written as DNA, the CDR3 is TGTGCCAGCAGTTTAAGTCTAGCAGGGGCGGAGTACCAAGAGACCCAGTACTTC. Drawing the rest from reference TRBV28 and TRBJ2-5, the complete variable domain is DVKVTQSSRYLVKRTGEKVFLECVQDMDHENMFWYRQDPGLGLRLIYFSYDVKMKEKGDIPEGYSVSREKKERFSLILESASTNQTSMYLCASSLSLAGAEYQETQYFGPGTRLLVL.

A word on this clonotype: One base away lies a much larger clone, so this may be a sequencing read error. The chain combines TRBV5-1 with TRBJ2-6; D is possibly TRBD1 (5 bases). The germline CDR1 and CDR2 sequences are SGHRS and YFSETQ. This CDR3 comprises 17 residues. Trimming removed 4 bases from V and 2 bases from J, with 16 bases in between. The CDR3 DNA reads as TGCGCCAGCAGCCAACCCGACAGCATGGCTGGGGCCAACGTCCTGACTTTC. Its protein is CASSQPDSMAGANVLTF.

This rearrangement joins TRBV7-9 to TRBJ2-7, with a weak D call TRBD1 (8 bases). V was clipped by 5 bases and J by 1 base, with 21 bases between them. Germline assignment: CDR1 SEHNR and CDR2 FQNEAQ (reference sequence). CDR3 length: 17 residues. The CDR3 DNA follows: TGTGCCAGCAGCCCAGGGGGCAGGCGGGAGAGGTCCTACGAGCAGTACTTC. Translation: CASSPGGRRERSYEQYF.

This clonotype came up a few times. This chain links TRBV29-1 with TRBJ1-2; TRBD1 agrees at 10 bases. The J segment lost 4 bases and the V segment lost 6 bases, leaving 5 bases of the junction unmatched. Germline lookup yields CDR1 SQVTM and CDR2 ANQGSEA. There are 13 residues in the CDR3. The DNA for the CDR3 is TGCAGCGTCCCCGGACAGGGGGGCTATGGCTACACCTTC. Amino acid sequence: CSVPGQGGYGYTF. Looking up the rest from reference TRBV29-1 and TRBJ1-2 gives the full variable domain: SAVISQKPSRDICQRGTSLTIQCQVDSQVTMMFWYRQQPGQSLTLIATANQGSEATYESGFVIDKFPISRPNLTFSTLTVSNMSPEDSSIYLCSVPGQGGYGYTFGSGTRLTVV.

This clonotype was counted a few times. V gene TRBV11-3 combines with J gene TRBJ2-2; perhaps TRBD1 as D (6 bases). The length of the CDR3 is 13 residues. The germline V gene encodes CDR1 SGHNT and CDR2 YENEEA. The V gene lost 8 bases and the J gene lost 7 bases, with 14 bases spanning the gap. CDR3 sequence: CASGLYRDGELFF. In nucleotides, the CDR3 is TGTGCCAGCGGTCTATACAGGGACGGGGAGCTGTTTTTT.